This T cell receptor (beta chain) was recorded in a study of blood T cell repertoires in COVID-19 (TCRdb year 2020). Regarding the complete study: Samples from collaborators originated in the United States, Italy and Spain and spanned both the acute and convalescent phases of COVID-19. Deeply sampled blood TCRbeta repertoires from subjects exposed to, actively infected with, or recovered from COVID-19 were included in the dataset. Sample metadata almost always included a de-identified subject ID, COVID-19 status, age in years and sex. Where available, HLA class I and class II types were obtained from metadata supplied by the sample provider rather than from assay-based typing. The prospective study material was composed of cDNA or gDNA derived from T cells, B-cell-depleted T cells, or PBMCs. The repertoires were released in a freely available public database meant as a resource for research on the immune response to SARS-CoV-2. Samples were obtained from the ongoing ImmuneRACE study (first 160 participants) and from 1,000 to 1,500 subjects provided by 6 global collaborators.

Paper-wide results and their limitations: How much clinical and demographic metadata was included differed by source and by participant, and the metadata was provided uncurated.

Collaborating institutions collected whole blood in K2EDTA tubes following their own protocols. Collaborator samples were shipped for TCRbeta analysis as frozen whole blood, isolated PBMCs, or DNA extracted from either sample type. TCRbeta CDR3 regions were amplified from genomic DNA using the immunoSEQ Assay, a bias-controlled multiplex PCR. The authors processed their data as follows. Nucleated cell counts per sample were estimated from amplification of reference gene primers within the assay. Sequence reads were collapsed and filtered to measure the absolute abundance of every unique TCRbeta CDR3 rearrangement. Productive Simpson clonality was computed per sample as the square root of Simpson's diversity index over productive rearrangements. TCRdb's version of the immuneACCESS table is confined to in-frame rearrangements and falls short of the full clone set. An unresolved V gene accounts for under half of the shortfall where checked; the remainder is of unknown origin. That table is the source of V, J and clone size, and D and trimming were worked out from the DNA. In all, the sample holds a few hundred thousand clones, and about 90% of those were seen once. The ten largest clones represent approximately 2.2% of the sample.

A note on this clone: No cognate antigen has been identified for it. There are no base qualities to consult, and no much larger clone falls within one base.

A distance of 12 bases separates the germline ends of V and J, which lose 2 bases and 7 bases respectively. Spanning cysteine to phenylalanine, the CDR3 consists of 14 amino acids. The retained sequence is limited to the CDR3, 42 bases, with the frame set at the first base. The germline V gene encodes CDR1 MNHNY and CDR2 SVGAGI (reference sequence). Recombination connected TRBV6-6 to TRBJ1-5; the D gene is perhaps TRBD1, on 6 matching bases. Sample: peripheral blood. The receptor was isolated from a woman between 45 and 65 years old with acute or convalescent COVID-19. CDR3 protein: CASSYTGPVQPQHF. The DNA is TGTGCCAGCAGTTACACAGGGCCTGTACAGCCCCAGCATTTT.